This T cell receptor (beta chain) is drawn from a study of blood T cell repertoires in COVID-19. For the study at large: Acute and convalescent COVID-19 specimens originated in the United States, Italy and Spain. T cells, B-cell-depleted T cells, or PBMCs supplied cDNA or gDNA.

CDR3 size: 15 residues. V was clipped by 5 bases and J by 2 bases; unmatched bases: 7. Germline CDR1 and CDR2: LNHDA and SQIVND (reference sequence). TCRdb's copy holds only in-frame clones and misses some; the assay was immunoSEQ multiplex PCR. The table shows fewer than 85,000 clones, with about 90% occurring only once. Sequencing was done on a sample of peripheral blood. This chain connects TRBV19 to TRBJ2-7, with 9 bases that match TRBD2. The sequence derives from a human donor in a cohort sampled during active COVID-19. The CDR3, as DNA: TGTGCCAGTAGTGACAGCGGGGGGAACACCTACGAGCAGTACTTC. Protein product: CASSDSGGNTYEQYF.